This TCR beta chain derives from a study of blood T cell repertoires in COVID-19. Across the whole study: Samples representing acute and convalescent COVID-19 were sourced from the United States, Italy and Spain. T cells, B-cell-depleted T cells, or PBMCs supplied cDNA or gDNA.

Patients from Seattle were sampled longitudinally, starting during active infection. Source study methods: Scientists estimated how many nucleated cells there were by amplifying reference gene primers. Assay used: immunoSEQ multiplex PCR; TCRdb lists only in-frame clones, some missing. V, J and clone size reflect that table, while D and trimming were determined from the DNA. The sample has 200,000 to 300,000 clones, around nine tenths seen once. The ends lost 8 bases at V and 5 bases at J; junction bases unmatched: 6. The germline V gene has CDR1 MNHEY and CDR2 SMNVEV (reference sequence). This CDR3 is built from 13 residues.

The chain uses TRBV27 and TRBJ2-5; 9 bases map to TRBD1. This receptor was obtained from an older woman with COVID-19, enrolled during active disease. Sequencing was carried out using peripheral blood. CDR3 nucleotides: TGTGCCAGCTCCGGGACAGGGAGGGAGACCCAGTACTTC. Encoded protein: CASSGTGRETQYF.